The sample holds one count of the clone carrying this T cell receptor beta chain. Terminally differentiated effector memory CD45RA+ cells were left out of the naive CD8 fraction, which was CD45RO-negative and positively selected for CCR7. The record originates from a study of shared clonotypes between healthy human individuals. Study-wide background: Per donor, three plates held CD4 naive cells, three held CD4 memory, two held CD8 naive and one held CD8 memory.

Clones were sequenced by immunoSEQ multiplex PCR, and TCRdb holds only the in-frame ones, with some missing. There are around 700,000 clones in the sample; about 92% occur only once, and 24% lies in the top ten. CDR3 length equals 15 residues. Germline V gene lookup returns CDR1 SGHRS and CDR2 YFSETQ. With 4 bases clipped from V and 0 bases from J, the junction kept 4 bases outside the gene matches. This TCR came from a man aged 25 to 40 in good health. What was sequenced was naive CD8+ T cells sorted from blood. The rearrangement uses TRBV5-1 and TRBJ2-1; 7 nucleotides match TRBD1. The chain's CDR3 is CASSPRQGSYNEQFF. The DNA of the CDR3 is TGCGCCAGCAGCCCGAGACAGGGCTCCTACAATGAGCAGTTCTTC.